The present T cell receptor (beta chain) was sequenced within a study of OX40 agonist ivuxolimab in advanced cancers. The study's findings and limits: Average numbers of expanded clones were greater in CD8+ T cells than in CD4+.

Remarks on this clone: The target antigen is unknown.

Produced via immunoSEQ multiplex PCR; TCRdb's table is partial and in-frame only. Here the sample spans 55,000 to 70,000 clones, 65% to 85% being singletons. Trimming took 6 bases from V and 2 from J, leaving 7 bases between them. Per the germline V gene, CDR1 is MNHEY and CDR2 is SMNVEV (reference sequence). This CDR3 comprises 13 residues. Sequenced here: CD4+ or CD8+ T cells sorted from blood, sampled in a trial of the OX40 agonist ivuxolimab. The TCR sequence derives from an adult with an advanced solid tumor such as melanoma, head and neck, liver or kidney cancer. The chain joins TRBV27 to TRBJ2-2; D gene uncertain. The CDR3 is CASSLLNTGELFF. DNA of the CDR3: TGTGCCAGCAGCCTCCTAAACACCGGGGAGCTGTTTTTT.